Presented here are 21 T cell receptor beta chains from one specimen sequenced in a study of beta chain features in type 1 diabetes. Of the isolated RNA, all was reverse transcribed, and so the sequenced material was expressed TCRB transcripts. The data were produced by immunoSEQ multiplex PCR, yet TCRdb's version contains in-frame clones alone and is incomplete. The sample includes 330,000 or so clones, about 14% seen only once; the top ten take more than 6.5%. Sequencing was carried out using central memory CD4+ T cells from blood. These receptors originate from a man aged 30-40 years in good health.

This clone has just a few counts. The gene calls are TRBV12-1 and TRBJ2-7. TRBV12-1 is annotated as a pseudogene. The CDR3 has 15 residues. CDR3 in amino acids: CASSLSRRNLYEQYF. CDR3 coding DNA: TGTGCCAGCAGCTTAAGTCGACGGAACCTCTACGAGCAGTACTTC.

This clone has only a few counts. A much larger clone is a single base away; this may be a read error. V usage is TRBV11-3 and J usage is TRBJ2-3; D uncertain. The CDR3 is 13 residues long. V was clipped by 0 bases and J by 6 bases, with 7 bases between them. Germline CDR1 is SGHNT and CDR2 is YENEEA. CDR3 sequence (DNA): TGTGCCAGCAGCTTAGATCTTGGGGATACGCAGTATTTT. This encodes CASSLDLGDTQYF.

This sequence joins TRBV6-5 and TRBJ1-4, with D hard to call. CDR1 is MNHEY and CDR2 is SVGAGI in the germline V gene. V lost 2 bases, J lost 8 bases, and 15 bases lay in between. The CDR3 runs 15 residues. The CDR3 here is CASSYPEIASEKLFF. The CDR3 coding sequence is TGTGCCAGCAGTTACCCAGAGATCGCCTCCGAAAAACTGTTTTTT.

V and J are TRBV6-5 and TRBJ2-1; 11 bases fit TRBD2. This CDR3 is 16 amino acids long. J gave up 6 bases and V 2 bases, and 6 bases lay outside the gene matches. Germline V CDR1 and CDR2: MNHEY, SVGAGI. The CDR3 bases are TGTGCCAGCAGTTACGCAATCGGGACTAGCGGCAATGAGCAGTTCTTC. As protein: CASSYAIGTSGNEQFF.

This clone was observed a handful of times. The chain carries TRBV7-2 and TRBJ2-4; possible D gene TRBD2, 5 bases. Per the germline V gene, CDR1 is SGHTA and CDR2 is FQGNSA. Trimming removed 7 bases at V and 6 bases at J, with 7 bases between. This CDR3 has 11 amino acids. The CDR3 sequence: CASTSGNIQYF. The CDR3 DNA reads as TGTGCCAGCACGAGCGGAAACATTCAGTACTTC.

The chain employs TRBV7-2 and TRBJ2-2; D gene ambiguous. CDR1 is SGHTA and CDR2 is FQGNSA in the germline V gene. This CDR3 has 14 amino acids. The V end lost 5 bases, the J end lost 6 bases, and 13 bases lay between the germline ends. The CDR3 is CASSQEELSGELFF. CDR3 DNA: TGTGCCAGCAGCCAAGAGGAGCTTTCCGGGGAGCTGTTTTTT.

V is TRBV6-5 and J is TRBJ2-3, with TRBD2 identical over 7 bases. After removal of 10 bases from V and 0 bases from J, the junction contained 4 bases not matched to a gene. Germline V lookup: CDR1 MNHEY, CDR2 SVGAGI. The CDR3 contains 13 residues. CDR3 region: CATVSGSTDTQYF. Here the CDR3 DNA reads TGTGCCACCGTTAGCGGGAGCACAGATACGCAGTATTTT.

The chain combines TRBV4-3 with TRBJ1-3; D may be TRBD1 (5 bases). The ends were cut back, 0 bases at V and 2 bases at J, with 14 bases in the middle. Germline CDR1 LGHNA, CDR2 YSLEER. The CDR3 totals 17 residues. In DNA, the CDR3 is TGCGCCAGCAGCCAAGAAGTCCGAGGAGGGGCTGGAAACACCATATATTTT. Its translation is CASSQEVRGGAGNTIYF.

The V gene is TRBV29-1, the J gene TRBJ2-1; 14 bases are shared with TRBD2. Per germline, CDR1 SQVTM and CDR2 ANQGSEA. Germline trimming cut 4 bases from V and 7 bases from J; bases unmatched to any gene: 9. This CDR3 is built from 16 residues. The CDR3 spells CSVAGTSGRSGNEQFF. The CDR3 DNA follows: TGCAGCGTTGCCGGGACTAGCGGGAGATCAGGGAATGAGCAGTTCTTC.

This clone turned up a few times. This rearrangement joins TRBV5-1 to TRBJ1-4; TRBD1 is a possible D gene (6 bases). V lost 0 bases, J lost 7 bases, and 13 bases lay in between. CDR1 and CDR2 from the germline V gene are SGHRS and YFSETQ. This CDR3 region has 15 residues. The CDR3 bases are TGCGCCAGCAGCTTGGGTCAGGGGTGGAGTGAAAAACTGTTTTTT. Translation gives CASSLGQGWSEKLFF.

This clone was recorded a few times. This chain links TRBV30 with TRBJ2-2, with D possibly matching TRBD2 (5 bases). The V end was cut by 5 bases, the J end by 3 bases, with 13 bases between. Germline lookup yields CDR1 GTSNPN and CDR2 SVGIG (reference sequence). This CDR3 has 14 residues. In DNA form, the CDR3 reads TGTGCCTGGGACCGGGGAGACTACACCGGGGAGCTGTTTTTT. Its translation is CAWDRGDYTGELFF.

The table lists this clone with a few counts. The chain is built from TRBV4-3 and TRBJ1-1; weak D call: TRBD1 (5 bases). V was shortened by 1 base and J by 3 bases, with 12 bases between the two germline ends. Germline V gives CDR1 LGHNA, CDR2 YSLEER. The CDR3 loop spans 15 amino acids. The CDR3 nucleotides are TGCGCCAGCAGCCAAGGATTTGGGGGTTACACTGAAGCTTTCTTT. Protein: CASSQGFGGYTEAFF.

The chain has TRBV2 and TRBJ2-1; D remains ambiguous. CDR1 and CDR2 (germline): SNHLY, FYNNEI. V was trimmed by 7 bases and J by 1 base, leaving 8 bases between them. The CDR3 has 13 amino acids. CDR3: CASKVRSYNEQFF. Written as DNA, the CDR3 is TGTGCCAGCAAAGTGCGGTCCTACAATGAGCAGTTCTTC.

This sequence joins TRBV6-5 and TRBJ2-5; TRBD2 matches 7 bases. The V segment lost 5 bases and the J segment 4 bases; nucleotides outside the gene matches: 4. The length of the CDR3 is 13 residues. CDR1 and CDR2 (germline): MNHEY, SVGAGI. As DNA, the CDR3 is TGTGCCAGCAGTCGAGCGGGACGAGAGACCCAGTACTTC. This gives the protein CASSRAGRETQYF.

This clone was counted only a few times. The chain employs TRBV10-3 and TRBJ2-3; TRBD2 matches at 15 bases. Germline V lookup: CDR1 ENHRY, CDR2 SYGVKD. The trim removed 10 bases at V and 5 bases at J, leaving 10 bases unmatched. This CDR3 is 16 amino acids long. CDR3 loop: CATEPRTSGREDTQYF. In nucleotides, the CDR3 is TGTGCCACAGAACCCAGGACTAGCGGGAGGGAAGATACGCAGTATTTT.

This clone was picked up a small number of times. V and J are TRBV5-1 and TRBJ1-1; 11 bases match TRBD1. The V gene end was trimmed by 8 bases and the J gene end by 3 bases; junction bases not matched to a gene: 6. Germline V lookup: CDR1 SGHRS, CDR2 YFSETQ. The CDR3 contains 14 residues. The CDR3 loop reads CASRTGGKDTEAFF. As DNA, the CDR3 is TGCGCCAGTCGGACAGGGGGCAAAGACACTGAAGCTTTCTTT.

Written as DNA, the CDR3 is TGTGCCAGCAGCCAAGTGAACAGGGTCGCTGAAGCTTTCTTT. This codes for CASSQVNRVAEAFF. The rearrangement links TRBV14 to TRBJ1-1, with a weak D call TRBD1 (6 bases). Trimming cost V 1 base and J 6 bases, with 12 bases left between them. From germline, CDR1 is SGHDN and CDR2 FVKESK. The CDR3 totals 14 residues.

The rearrangement uses TRBV9 and TRBJ2-1, with 9 nucleotides matching TRBD1. V lost 4 bases, J lost 7 bases, and 9 bases stayed unmatched. The CDR3 runs 15 residues. In germline, CDR1 is SGDLS, CDR2 YYNGEE. CDR3 protein: CASSLTGGLGNEQFF. The CDR3 DNA follows: TGTGCCAGCAGCTTAACAGGGGGCCTAGGTAATGAGCAGTTCTTC.

The gene calls are TRBV5-5 and TRBJ2-5; D tentatively fits TRBD1 or TRBD2 (5 bases each). Trimming cost V 4 bases and J 5 bases, with 12 bases left between them. The CDR3 contains 13 residues. Germline lookup yields CDR1 SGHKS and CDR2 YYEKEE (reference sequence). The chain's CDR3 is CASSLGWGETQYF. DNA for the CDR3: TGTGCCAGCAGCCTTGGATGGGGGGAGACCCAGTACTTC. Full variable domain (missing parts from reference TRBV5-5 and TRBJ2-5): DAGVTQSPTHLIKTRGQQVTLRCSPISGHKSVSWYQQVLGQGPQFIFQYYEKEERGRGNFPDRFSARQFPNYSSELNVNALLLGDSALYLCASSLGWGETQYFGPGTRLLVL.

The chain links TRBV9 to TRBJ1-3; D not certain. V was cut by 0 bases and J by 2 bases, with 6 bases left in between. The CDR3 spans 14 residues. The germline gives CDR1 SGDLS, CDR2 YYNGEE. This CDR3 reads CASSVEGTGNTIYF. The CDR3 nucleotides are TGTGCCAGCAGCGTAGAAGGTACTGGAAACACCATATATTTT.

This clone has just a few counts. The rearrangement uses TRBV10-3 and TRBJ1-3, with 7 bases fitting TRBD1. After removal of 0 bases from V and 0 bases from J, the junction contained 5 bases not matched to a gene. CDR1 and CDR2 (germline): ENHRY, SYGVKD. This CDR3 has 17 amino acids. The CDR3 loop is CAISESGTASSGNTIYF. CDR3 nucleotide sequence: TGTGCCATCAGTGAGTCGGGGACAGCAAGCTCTGGAAACACCATATATTTT.